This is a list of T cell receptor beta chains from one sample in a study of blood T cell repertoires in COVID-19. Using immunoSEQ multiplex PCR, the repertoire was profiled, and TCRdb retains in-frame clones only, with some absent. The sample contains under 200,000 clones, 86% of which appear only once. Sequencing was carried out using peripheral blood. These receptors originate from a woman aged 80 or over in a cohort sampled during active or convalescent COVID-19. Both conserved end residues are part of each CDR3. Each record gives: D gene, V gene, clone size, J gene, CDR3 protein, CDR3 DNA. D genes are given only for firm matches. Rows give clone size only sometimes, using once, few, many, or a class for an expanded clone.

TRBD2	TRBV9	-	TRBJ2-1	CASSVSGGQGEQFF	TGTGCCAGCAGCGTAAGCGGGGGGCAGGGTGAGCAGTTCTTC
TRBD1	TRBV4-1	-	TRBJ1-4	CASRTGQGAPSEKLFF	TGCGCCAGCAGGACGGGACAGGGGGCTCCGAGTGAAAAACTGTTTTTT
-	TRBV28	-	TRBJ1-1	CASALGQGRTEAFF	TGTGCCAGCGCCCTGGGGCAGGGGCGGACTGAAGCTTTCTTT
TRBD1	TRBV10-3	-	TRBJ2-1	CAAGTGAQIHEQFF	TGTGCCGCCGGAACAGGGGCTCAGATTCATGAGCAGTTCTTC
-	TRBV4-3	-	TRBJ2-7	CASSQARGFNEQYF	TGCGCCAGCAGCCAAGCCAGGGGTTTCAACGAGCAGTACTTC
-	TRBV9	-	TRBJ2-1	CASSVWGDGNNEQFF	TGTGCCAGCAGCGTATGGGGGGATGGGAACAATGAGCAGTTCTTC
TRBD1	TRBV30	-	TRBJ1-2	CAWSKDRGMRGYTF	TGTGCCTGGAGCAAGGACAGGGGGATGAGAGGCTACACCTTC
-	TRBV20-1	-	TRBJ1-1	CSASNTEAFF	TGCAGTGCTTCTAACACTGAAGCTTTCTTT
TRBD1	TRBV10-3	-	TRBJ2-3	CAIRRQGISTDTQYF	TGTGCCATCAGGAGACAGGGGATTAGCACAGATACGCAGTATTTT
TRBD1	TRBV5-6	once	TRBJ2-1	CASSWGIWTGLNEQFF	TGTGCCAGCAGCTGGGGTATTTGGACAGGGCTAAATGAGCAGTTCTTC
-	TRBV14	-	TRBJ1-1	CASSQQGNTEAFF	TGTGCCAGCAGCCAACAGGGGAACACTGAAGCTTTCTTT
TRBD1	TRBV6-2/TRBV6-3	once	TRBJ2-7	CASSHPQGAREQYF	TGTGCCAGCAGCCACCCCCAGGGGGCCCGGGAGCAGTACTTC
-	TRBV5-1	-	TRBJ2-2	CASSPLDTDTGELFF	TGCGCCAGCAGCCCTCTGGACACCGACACCGGGGAGCTGTTTTTT
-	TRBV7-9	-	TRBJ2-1	CASNRGRMSYNEQFF	TGTGCCAGCAATCGGGGAAGGATGTCTTATAATGAGCAGTTCTTC
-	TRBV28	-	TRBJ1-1	CASSFTKTEAFF	TGTGCCAGCAGTTTTACTAAGACTGAAGCTTTCTTT
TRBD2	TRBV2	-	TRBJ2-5	CASSESSGVQETQYF	TGTGCCAGCAGTGAGTCTAGCGGGGTGCAAGAGACCCAGTACTTC
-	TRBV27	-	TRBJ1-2	CASSRQRSNYGYTF	TGTGCCAGCAGCAGACAGCGATCTAACTATGGCTACACCTTC
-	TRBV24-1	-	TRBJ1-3	CAIRRGHTIYF	TGTGCCATCCGGAGGGGACACACCATATATTTT
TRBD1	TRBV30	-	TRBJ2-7	CAWILGQGQYF	TGTGCCTGGATCCTGGGACAGGGACAGTACTTC
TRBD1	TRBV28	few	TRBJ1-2	CASTRTGSYGYTF	TGTGCCAGTACCCGGACAGGGAGCTATGGCTACACCTTC
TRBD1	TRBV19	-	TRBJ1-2	CASGAGGNLNYGYTF	TGTGCCAGTGGCGCAGGGGGTAACCTTAACTATGGCTACACCTTC
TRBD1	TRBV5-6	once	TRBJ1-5	CASSLAGQGAGLPQHF	TGTGCCAGCAGCTTGGCCGGGCAGGGGGCTGGGCTGCCCCAGCATTTT
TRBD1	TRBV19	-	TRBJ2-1	CASGQGQDNEQFF	TGTGCCAGCGGACAGGGGCAGGACAATGAGCAGTTCTTC
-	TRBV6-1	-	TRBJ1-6	CASSEHGRDSPLHF	TGTGCCAGCAGTGAACACGGGAGGGATTCACCCCTCCACTTT
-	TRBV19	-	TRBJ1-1	CASSIDLDREAFF	TGTGCCAGTAGTATAGATCTCGACAGAGAAGCTTTCTTT
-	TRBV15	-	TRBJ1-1	CATSRDSSTEAFF	TGTGCCACCAGCAGAGATTCTTCGACTGAAGCTTTCTTT
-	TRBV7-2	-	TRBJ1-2	CASSLGIGNVENGYTF	TGTGCCAGCAGCTTAGGGATCGGAAACGTGGAGAATGGCTACACCTTC
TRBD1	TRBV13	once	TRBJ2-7	CASSSLWQGANEQYF	TGTGCCAGCAGCTCTTTATGGCAGGGGGCAAACGAGCAGTACTTC
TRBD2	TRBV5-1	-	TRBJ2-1	CASSLVGQGFTGTSGRTYNEQFF	TGCGCCAGCAGCTTGGTGGGACAGGGGTTCACCGGGACTAGCGGGAGAACCTACAATGAGCAGTTCTTC
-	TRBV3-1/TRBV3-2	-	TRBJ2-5	CASSQEAGSETQYF	TGTGCCAGCAGCCAAGAGGCCGGGTCGGAGACCCAGTACTTC
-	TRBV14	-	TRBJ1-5	CASSPTGDQPQHF	TGTGCCAGCAGCCCAACAGGAGATCAGCCCCAGCATTTT
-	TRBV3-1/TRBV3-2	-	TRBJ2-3	CASSPGPGADTQYF	TGTGCCAGCAGCCCAGGCCCCGGGGCAGATACGCAGTATTTT
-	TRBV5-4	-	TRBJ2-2	CASSVLWGENTGELFF	TGTGCCAGCAGCGTCTTGTGGGGGGAAAACACCGGGGAGCTGTTTTTT
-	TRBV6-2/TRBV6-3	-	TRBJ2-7	CASSYIILTGRGYEQYF	TGTGCCAGCAGTTACATAATATTGACAGGTAGAGGCTACGAGCAGTACTTC
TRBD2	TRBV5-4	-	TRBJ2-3	CASSLAGQGTDTQYF	TGTGCCAGCAGCCTAGCGGGGCAAGGGACAGATACGCAGTATTTT
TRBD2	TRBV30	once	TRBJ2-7	CAWSSGGGANEQYF	TGTGCCTGGAGTTCAGGCGGGGGGGCAAACGAGCAGTACTTC
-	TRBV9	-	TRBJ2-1	CASSVVGTKSSYNEQFF	TGTGCCAGCAGCGTAGTTGGGACAAAGAGCTCCTACAATGAGCAGTTCTTC
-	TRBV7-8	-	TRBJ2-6	CASSPSSAPGANVLTF	TGTGCCAGCAGCCCCTCTAGCGCCCCTGGGGCCAACGTCCTGACTTTC
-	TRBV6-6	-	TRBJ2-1	CASSYSLAWANEQFF	TGTGCCAGCAGTTACTCGCTAGCATGGGCCAATGAGCAGTTCTTC
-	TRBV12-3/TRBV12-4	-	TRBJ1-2	CASSPGLSGYTF	TGTGCCAGCAGCCCCGGTTTGAGTGGCTACACCTTC
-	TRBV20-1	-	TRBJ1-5	CSASLGGNQPQHF	TGCAGTGCCAGTCTTGGAGGCAATCAGCCCCAGCATTTT
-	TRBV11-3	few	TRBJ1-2	CAILGHDGYTF	TGTGCCATCCTGGGACATGATGGCTACACCTTC
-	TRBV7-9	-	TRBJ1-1	CASSPLGQRSGSTEAFF	TGTGCCAGCAGCCCACTTGGACAGAGGAGTGGGAGCACTGAAGCTTTCTTT
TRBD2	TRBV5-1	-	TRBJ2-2	CASSLEVSGDGTGELFF	TGCGCCAGCAGCTTGGAAGTTAGCGGGGATGGTACCGGGGAGCTGTTTTTT
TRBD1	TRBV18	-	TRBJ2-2	CASSPGTATGELFF	TGTGCCAGCTCACCCGGGACAGCCACCGGGGAGCTGTTTTTT
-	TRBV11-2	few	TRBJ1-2	CASSLNPPRGRHGYTF	TGTGCCAGCAGCTTAAACCCCCCACGGGGGAGGCATGGCTACACCTTC
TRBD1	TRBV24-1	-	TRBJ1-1	CATSNPTGVGTEAFF	TGTGCCACCAGTAACCCGACAGGGGTGGGCACTGAAGCTTTCTTT
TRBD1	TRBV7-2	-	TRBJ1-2	CASSPQGAVDYGYTF	TGTGCCAGCAGCCCGCAGGGGGCCGTTGACTATGGCTACACCTTC
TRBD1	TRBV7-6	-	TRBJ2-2	CASSLNRGKTGELFF	TGTGCCAGCAGCTTAAACAGGGGGAAAACCGGGGAGCTGTTTTTT
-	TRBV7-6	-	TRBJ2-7	CASSLTRGSPYEQYF	TGTGCCAGCAGCTTAACCAGGGGTTCCCCCTACGAGCAGTACTTC
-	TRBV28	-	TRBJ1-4	CASSSSGPEGPNEKLFF	TGTGCCAGCAGCTCAAGTGGGCCGGAAGGCCCTAATGAAAAACTGTTTTTT
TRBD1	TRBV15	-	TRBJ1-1	CATSPLGQAYEAFF	TGTGCCACCAGCCCCTTGGGACAGGCCTATGAAGCTTTCTTT
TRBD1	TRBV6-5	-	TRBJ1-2	CASTRQGNYGYTF	TGTGCCAGCACTCGACAGGGGAACTATGGCTACACCTTC
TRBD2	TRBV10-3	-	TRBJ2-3	CAIRMTSSTDTQYF	TGTGCCATCAGGATGACTAGCAGCACAGATACGCAGTATTTT